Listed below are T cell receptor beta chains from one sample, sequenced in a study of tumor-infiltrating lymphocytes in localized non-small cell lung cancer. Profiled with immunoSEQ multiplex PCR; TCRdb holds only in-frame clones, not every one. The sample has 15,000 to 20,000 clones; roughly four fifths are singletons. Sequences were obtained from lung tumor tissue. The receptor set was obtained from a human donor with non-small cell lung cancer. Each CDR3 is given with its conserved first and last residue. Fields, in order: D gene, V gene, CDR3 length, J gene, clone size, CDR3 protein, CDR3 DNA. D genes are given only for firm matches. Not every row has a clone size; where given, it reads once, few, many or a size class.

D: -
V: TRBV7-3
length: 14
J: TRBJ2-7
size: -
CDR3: CASSSQGGSYEQYF
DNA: TGTGCCAGCAGCTCACAGGGAGGCTCCTACGAGCAGTACTTC

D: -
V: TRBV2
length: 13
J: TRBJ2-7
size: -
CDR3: CASSERGFYEQYF
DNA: TGTGCCAGCAGTGAAAGGGGTTTCTACGAGCAGTACTTC

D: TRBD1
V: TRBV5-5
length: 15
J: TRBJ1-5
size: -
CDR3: CASSLGGQGNQPQHF
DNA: TGTGCCAGCAGCTTGGGAGGACAGGGGAATCAGCCCCAGCATTTT

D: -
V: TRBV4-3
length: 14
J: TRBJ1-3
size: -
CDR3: CASSPRSSGNTIYF
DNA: TGCGCCAGCAGCCCCAGAAGTTCTGGAAACACCATATATTTT

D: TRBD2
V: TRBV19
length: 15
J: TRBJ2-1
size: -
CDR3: CATRGGRGSYNEQFF
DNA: TGTGCCACCAGAGGCGGGAGAGGTTCCTACAATGAGCAGTTCTTC

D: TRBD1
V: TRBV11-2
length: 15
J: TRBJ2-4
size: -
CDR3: CASSPIPGQGYIQYF
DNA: TGTGCCAGCAGCCCCATTCCCGGACAGGGATACATTCAGTACTTC

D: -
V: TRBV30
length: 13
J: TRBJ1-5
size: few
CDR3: CAWETGSNQPQHF
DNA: TGTGCCTGGGAGACAGGTAGCAATCAGCCCCAGCATTTT

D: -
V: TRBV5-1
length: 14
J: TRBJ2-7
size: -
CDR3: CASSLDGPPYEQYF
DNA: TGCGCCAGCAGCTTGGATGGCCCCCCCTACGAGCAGTACTTC

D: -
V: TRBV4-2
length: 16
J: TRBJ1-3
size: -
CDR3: CASSPRQTFSGNTIYF
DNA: TGTGCCAGCAGCCCCCGACAGACCTTCTCTGGAAACACCATATATTTT

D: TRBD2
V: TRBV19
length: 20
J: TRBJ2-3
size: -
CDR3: CASSIRWWSGRTLSTDTQYF
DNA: TGTGCCAGTAGTATAAGATGGTGGAGCGGGAGGACACTAAGCACAGATACGCAGTATTTT

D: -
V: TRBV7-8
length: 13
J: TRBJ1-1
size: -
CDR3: CASSSRGNTEAFF
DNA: TGTGCCAGCTCCTCACGAGGGAACACTGAAGCTTTCTTT

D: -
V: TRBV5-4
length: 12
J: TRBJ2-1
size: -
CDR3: CASSLEVARQFF
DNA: TGTGCCAGCAGCTTGGAAGTAGCGCGGCAGTTCTTC

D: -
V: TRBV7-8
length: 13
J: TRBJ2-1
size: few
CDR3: CASSLTRDHEQFF
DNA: TGTGCCAGCAGCTTGACCAGGGACCATGAGCAGTTCTTC

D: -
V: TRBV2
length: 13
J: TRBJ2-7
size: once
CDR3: CASSVDGPYEQYF
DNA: TGTGCCAGCAGTGTTGACGGCCCCTACGAGCAGTACTTC

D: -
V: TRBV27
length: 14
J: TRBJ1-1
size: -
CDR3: CASRFVRGNTEAFF
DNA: TGTGCCAGCAGGTTCGTACGGGGGAACACTGAAGCTTTCTTT

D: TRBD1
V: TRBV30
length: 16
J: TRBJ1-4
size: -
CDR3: CAWSVGTGATGEKLFF
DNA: TGTGCCTGGAGTGTAGGGACAGGGGCCACCGGTGAAAAACTGTTTTTT

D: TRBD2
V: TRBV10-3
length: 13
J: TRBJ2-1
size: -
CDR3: CAIRGLEGVEQFF
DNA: TGTGCCATCAGAGGACTAGAAGGAGTTGAGCAGTTCTTC

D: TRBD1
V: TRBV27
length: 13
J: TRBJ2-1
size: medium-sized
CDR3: CASSLGWDREQFF
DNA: TGTGCCAGCAGTTTAGGATGGGACAGGGAACAGTTCTTC

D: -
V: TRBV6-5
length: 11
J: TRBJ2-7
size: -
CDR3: CASTVGREQYF
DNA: TGTGCCAGCACGGTTGGTCGAGAGCAGTACTTC

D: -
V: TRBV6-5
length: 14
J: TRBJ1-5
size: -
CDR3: CASSILGREQPQHF
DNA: TGTGCCAGCAGTATTCTGGGAAGGGAACAGCCCCAGCATTTT

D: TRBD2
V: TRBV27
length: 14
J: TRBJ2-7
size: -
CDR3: CASSPTSGSYEQYF
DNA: TGTGCCAGCAGCCCGACTAGCGGGAGTTACGAGCAGTACTTC

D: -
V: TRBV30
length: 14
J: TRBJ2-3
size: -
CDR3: CALREQSYTDTQYF
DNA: TGTGCCCTCCGAGAACAGTCCTACACAGATACGCAGTATTTT

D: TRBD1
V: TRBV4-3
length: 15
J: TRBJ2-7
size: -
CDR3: CASSRSTGGLYEQYF
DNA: TGCGCCAGCAGCCGGTCAACAGGGGGCCTCTACGAGCAGTACTTC

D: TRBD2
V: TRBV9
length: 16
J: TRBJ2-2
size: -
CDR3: CASSRLAGGFGGELFF
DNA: TGTGCCAGCAGCAGGCTAGCGGGAGGTTTTGGCGGGGAGCTGTTTTTT

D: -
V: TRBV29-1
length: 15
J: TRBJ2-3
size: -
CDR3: CSVESRERNTDTQYF
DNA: TGCAGCGTTGAGTCCAGGGAGAGGAACACAGATACGCAGTATTTT

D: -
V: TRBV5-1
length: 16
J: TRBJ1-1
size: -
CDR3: CASSFRRSSMNTEAFF
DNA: TGCGCCAGCAGCTTCCGGAGATCCTCCATGAACACTGAAGCTTTCTTT

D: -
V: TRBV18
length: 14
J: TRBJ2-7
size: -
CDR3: CASSPSNSLGEQYF
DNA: TGTGCCAGCTCACCAAGTAACTCCCTCGGGGAGCAGTACTTC

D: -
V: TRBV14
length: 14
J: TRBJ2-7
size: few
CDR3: CASSRRDRHYEQYF
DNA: TGTGCCAGCAGCCGCCGGGACCGACACTACGAGCAGTACTTC

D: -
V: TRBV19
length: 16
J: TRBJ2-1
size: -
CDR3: CASSTLGGIPYNEQFF
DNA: TGTGCCAGTAGTACCCTAGGGGGGATCCCCTACAATGAGCAGTTCTTC

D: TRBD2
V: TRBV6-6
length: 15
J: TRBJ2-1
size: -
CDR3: CASSYPSGSDNEQFF
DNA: TGTGCCAGCAGTTATCCCAGCGGGAGCGATAATGAGCAGTTCTTC

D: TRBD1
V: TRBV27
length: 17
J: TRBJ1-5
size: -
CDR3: CASSYRDRSLRDRPQHF
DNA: TGTGCCAGCAGTTATCGGGACAGGTCCTTAAGGGATCGGCCCCAGCATTTT

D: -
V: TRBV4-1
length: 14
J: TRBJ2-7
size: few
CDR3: CASSQSWGGYEQYF
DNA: TGCGCCAGCAGCCAAAGTTGGGGCGGGTACGAGCAGTACTTC

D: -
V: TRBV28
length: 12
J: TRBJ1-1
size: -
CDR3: CASGSMRTEAFF
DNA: TGTGCCAGCGGATCGATGCGCACTGAAGCTTTCTTT

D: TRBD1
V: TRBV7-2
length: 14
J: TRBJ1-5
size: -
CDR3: CASSSLGGDQPQHF
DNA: TGTGCCAGCAGCTCGCTAGGGGGCGATCAGCCCCAGCATTTT

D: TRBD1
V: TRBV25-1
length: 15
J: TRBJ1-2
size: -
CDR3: CASTEGQGAVNGYTF
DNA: TGTGCCAGCACGGAAGGACAGGGGGCGGTAAATGGCTACACCTTC

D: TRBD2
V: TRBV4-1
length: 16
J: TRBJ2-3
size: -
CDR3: CASSQEQRGSTDTQYF
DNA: TGCGCCAGCAGCCAAGAACAGCGGGGTAGCACAGATACGCAGTATTTT